This entry lists 4 T cell receptor beta chains sequenced from one sample in a study of shared clonotypes between healthy human individuals. The table came from immunoSEQ multiplex PCR; TCRdb's copy has only in-frame clones and leaves some out. This sample carries 2 million to 2.5 million clones, 80% to 95% of them seen once, and the ten largest clones take 0.37%. Sequenced input: naive CD4+ T cells from PBMCs. Subset specified: CD45RA+ positively selected. The receptors come from a man between 18 and 29 years old in good health. Some clones in this sample may be carry-over from other donors' samples.

The table lists this clone with a count of one. This sequence joins TRBV28 and TRBJ1-2; D is perhaps TRBD1 (5 bases). V was shortened by 4 bases and J by 6 bases, with 15 bases between the two germline ends. In germline, CDR1 is MDHEN, CDR2 SYDVKM. CDR3 length: 14 amino acids. CDR3 amino acids: CASSSLRRGNGYTF. The CDR3 nucleotides are TGTGCCAGCAGTTCGCTCAGGCGGGGGAATGGCTACACCTTC.

This clone came up once. The V call is TRBV7-9, the J call TRBJ2-7, with D possibly being TRBD1 or TRBD2 (5 bases each). Germline V gene sequence: CDR1 SEHNR, CDR2 FQNEAQ (reference sequence). Deletions cut 5 bases from V and 2 bases from J, with 16 bases between. The CDR3 is 15 residues long. CDR3 sequence: CASSPLGDPPYEQYF. DNA of the CDR3: TGTGCCAGCAGCCCATTAGGGGACCCCCCCTACGAGCAGTACTTC. Drawing the rest from reference TRBV7-9 and TRBJ2-7, the complete variable domain is DTGVSQNPRHKITKRGQNVTFRCDPISEHNRLYWYRQTLGQGPEFLTYFQNEAQLEKSRLLSDRFSAERPKGSFSTLEIQRTEQGDSAMYLCASSPLGDPPYEQYFGPGTRLTVT.

The CDR3 coding sequence is TGTGCCAGCAGCTCGTATAACGGGGGGATTCAGTACTTC. It encodes CASSSYNGGIQYF. The V gene is TRBV11-3, the J gene TRBJ2-4, with 7 bases identical to TRBD2. The length of the CDR3 is 13 residues. After removal of 4 bases from V and 10 bases from J, the junction contained 7 bases not matched to a gene. In germline, CDR1 is SGHNT, CDR2 YENEEA.

J is TRBJ2-2 and V is TRBV28; maybe TRBD1 (5 bases). The length of the CDR3 is 17 residues. Germline lookup yields CDR1 MDHEN and CDR2 SYDVKM. The V gene lost 5 bases and the J gene lost 2 bases, with 18 bases spanning the gap. CDR3 nucleotide sequence: TGTGCCAGCAGTCCATCGGGCGGCAGGGCTAACACCGGGGAGCTGTTTTTT. Encoded protein: CASSPSGGRANTGELFF. Variable domain in full (rest from reference TRBV28 and TRBJ2-2): DVKVTQSSRYLVKRTGEKVFLECVQDMDHENMFWYRQDPGLGLRLIYFSYDVKMKEKGDIPEGYSVSREKKERFSLILESASTNQTSMYLCASSPSGGRANTGELFFGEGSRLTVL.